The clone carrying this T cell receptor (beta chain) was recorded at least ten times. The antigen is undetermined. In making TCR beta libraries, quantitative 5'-RACE with molecular barcodes was used. MiXCR, run by TCRdb on the 5' RACE reads, gives a single entry per CDR3 protein. The table has about 800,000 distinct CDR3 sequences, 10% to 15% seen once. This specimen comes from a study of CD8 T cells in ankylosing spondylitis. The study's findings and limits: Relatively rare in peripheral blood, disease-linked clones were also CD8+. Several highly homologous variants made up a TCR beta motif, and this motif appeared characteristic of ankylosing spondylitis blood.

Trimming shortened V by 6 bases and J by 4 bases, and 12 bases separated the two germline ends. CDR3 length equals 13 residues. Looked up from germline, CDR1 is MNHNS and CDR2 is SASEGT. The origin of this receptor is a male donor with ankylosing spondylitis. The V call is TRBV6-1, the J call TRBJ1-2; D call uncertain. Specimen: blood, either unsorted or a sorted T cell fraction (not recorded which). The CDR3 nucleotides are TGTGCCAGCAGCAAGGGTCCACTCTATGGCTACACCTTC. The encoded protein is CASSKGPLYGYTF.